This is a list of T cell receptor beta chains from one sample in a study of blood T cell repertoires in COVID-19. Using immunoSEQ multiplex PCR, the repertoire was profiled, and TCRdb retains in-frame clones only, with some absent. There are approximately 80,000 clones in the sample; about 76% occur only once, and around 43% lies in the top ten. What was sequenced was peripheral blood. These receptors were taken from a man at least 80 years old with acute or convalescent COVID-19. CDR3s include the opening cysteine and the closing phenylalanine or tryptophan. The D gene is left open where the match is weak. Clone size is stated in some rows and not others, as once, few, many or a class when expanded.

V	J	D	size	DNA	CDR3
TRBV5-1	TRBJ1-2	.	few	TGCGCCAGCAGCGCCGAGGCAGGGAACTATGGCTACACCTTC	CASSAEAGNYGYTF
TRBV29-1	TRBJ2-1	.	.	TGCAGCGTTCCCCACAGGAGAGAGCAGTTCTTC	CSVPHRREQFF
TRBV20-1	TRBJ2-7	TRBD1	.	TGCAGTGCTGCCGGGACAGGTGGGCAGTACTTC	CSAAGTGGQYF
TRBV28	TRBJ1-2	.	.	TGTGCCAGCAGGATAGCTAACTATGGCTACACCTTC	CASRIANYGYTF
TRBV11-2	TRBJ1-4	TRBD1	.	TGTGCCAGCAGCTTAGCCCAGACAGGGGACGGGGAAAAACTGTTTTTT	CASSLAQTGDGEKLFF
TRBV5-8	TRBJ2-1	.	.	TGTGCCAGCAGCTTGACTAGTTTTGGTGAGCAGTTCTTC	CASSLTSFGEQFF
TRBV7-2	TRBJ2-7	TRBD2	.	TGTGCCAGCAGCCTAGCTGGGACTAGCGGGATTAGGGAACAGTACTTC	CASSLAGTSGIREQYF
TRBV2	TRBJ2-4	.	.	TGTGCCAGCAGGCTCAATACAGGGAACATTCAGTACTTC	CASRLNTGNIQYF
TRBV6-1	TRBJ1-4	.	few	TGTGCCAGCAGTGAAAGGCCAGGGGTCTTTAATGAAAAACTGTTTTTT	CASSERPGVFNEKLFF
TRBV6-6	TRBJ1-1	TRBD1	.	TGTGCCAGCAGTTACTCCGGACAGGGGAACACTGAAGCTTTCTTT	CASSYSGQGNTEAFF
TRBV4-2	TRBJ1-6	.	.	TGTGCCAGCAGCCTGGGGGAGGGGGATTCACCCCTCCACTTT	CASSLGEGDSPLHF
TRBV7-3	TRBJ2-1	.	.	TGTGCCAGCAGCCCGGGACTGCTAAATGAGCAGTTCTTC	CASSPGLLNEQFF
TRBV5-8	TRBJ2-1	TRBD2	.	TGTGCCAGCAGCTACGGGACTACCACCTACAATGAGCAGTTCTTC	CASSYGTTTYNEQFF
TRBV5-4	TRBJ2-5	TRBD2	.	TGTGCCAGCAGCTTGGGCCGACCGGGACTAGCGGTAGAGACCCAGTACTTC	CASSLGRPGLAVETQYF
TRBV18	TRBJ1-2	.	once	TGTGCCAGCTCACCAGCCCAGTCTCACTATGGCTACACCTTC	CASSPAQSHYGYTF
TRBV7-9	TRBJ2-3	.	.	TGTGCCAGCAGCTTAGCGTCTAGCACAGATACGCAGTATTTT	CASSLASSTDTQYF
TRBV15	TRBJ2-5	TRBD1	.	TGTGCCACCAGCAGGACAGGGACGTTCCAAGAGACCCAGTACTTC	CATSRTGTFQETQYF
TRBV15	TRBJ2-1	.	.	TGTGCCACCAGCAGAGACCGGCTAGCGAAGAGCTCCTACAATGAGCAGTTCTTC	CATSRDRLAKSSYNEQFF
TRBV27	TRBJ2-5	TRBD2	.	TGTGCCAGCAGTACTAGCGGGAGCCGGGAGACCCAGTACTTC	CASSTSGSRETQYF
TRBV6-5	TRBJ2-7	TRBD2	.	TGTGCCAGCGCAAAGACTAGCGGGGGTTCCTACGAGCAGTACTTC	CASAKTSGGSYEQYF
TRBV11-1	TRBJ2-6	.	.	TGTGCCAGCAGCGCCGGGTGGGTATCTGGGGCCAACGTCCTGACTTTC	CASSAGWVSGANVLTF
TRBV7-6	TRBJ1-6	TRBD1	.	TGTGCCAGCAGCTTAGCTCCCCCGGGACAGGGGGATGGTAATTCACCCCTCCACTTT	CASSLAPPGQGDGNSPLHF
TRBV19	TRBJ1-4	.	.	TGTGCCAGTAGGAGAACAGGAACCGAAAAACTGTTTTTT	CASRRTGTEKLFF
TRBV2	TRBJ1-1	.	.	TGTGCCAGCAGTAGAACAGGATACCAGACTGAAGCTTTCTTT	CASSRTGYQTEAFF
TRBV6-4	TRBJ1-2	.	.	TGTGCCAGCAGTGACGGCGGGGCTCGGTCCGGCTACACCTTC	CASSDGGARSGYTF
TRBV5-1	TRBJ2-7	.	.	TGCGCCAGCAGCCGGGACATTTTATCCTACGAGCAGTACTTC	CASSRDILSYEQYF
TRBV7-9	TRBJ1-1	.	few	TGTGCCAGCAGCCACAATATGAACACTGAAGCTTTCTTT	CASSHNMNTEAFF
TRBV6-6	TRBJ1-1	TRBD1	.	TGTGCCAGCAAGGGACAGGGAGTCACTGAAGCTTTCTTT	CASKGQGVTEAFF
TRBV28	TRBJ1-1	.	few	TGTGCCAGCAGTTTTTTCCGGGGTGATGAAGCTTTCTTT	CASSFFRGDEAFF
TRBV24-1	TRBJ1-2	.	.	TGTGCCACCAGTGGTTTTAGACAGGCGGGGGATAACTATGGCTACACCTTC	CATSGFRQAGDNYGYTF
TRBV28	TRBJ1-2	.	.	TGTGCCAGCACCCCCTCCAACAGGCAACTCTATGGCTACACCTTC	CASTPSNRQLYGYTF
TRBV27	TRBJ2-1	TRBD1	.	TGTGCCAGTCGGGACAGCAATTACAATGAGCAGTTCTTC	CASRDSNYNEQFF
TRBV19	TRBJ2-2	TRBD1	.	TGTGCCAGTAGAGGCCGACAGGGGGCCGGGGACACCGGGGAGCTGTTTTTT	CASRGRQGAGDTGELFF
TRBV2	TRBJ2-5	.	.	TGTGCCAGCAGTGAGAGGGCCGGAGAGACCCAGTACTTC	CASSERAGETQYF
TRBV21-1	TRBJ2-1	.	.	TGTGCCAGCAGCAAACCGGGACTAGCGGAGATCGGGGAGCAGTTCTTC	CASSKPGLAEIGEQFF
TRBV5-1	TRBJ1-1	.	few	TGCGCCAGCAGCTCGCAGGGACATCCGAACACTGAAGCTTTCTTT	CASSSQGHPNTEAFF
TRBV10-3	TRBJ2-7	.	.	TGTGCCATCAGTGACAGGGGTGCGATCTACGAGCAGTACTTC	CAISDRGAIYEQYF
TRBV18	TRBJ2-1	.	.	TGTGCCAGCTCGTCAGGGAATGAGCAGTTCTTC	CASSSGNEQFF
TRBV19	TRBJ2-2	.	.	TGTGCCAGTAGTTGGTCGGGAATAGACACCGGGGAGCTGTTTTTT	CASSWSGIDTGELFF
TRBV3-1/TRBV3-2	TRBJ2-1	TRBD2	once	TGTGCCAGCAGCCAAGATAGGTACAGCGGGAGCTCCTACAATGAGCAGTTCTTC	CASSQDRYSGSSYNEQFF
TRBV28	TRBJ2-5	.	few	TGTGCCAGCAGTTTATCCGCTACAGGGAAAGAGACCCAGTACTTC	CASSLSATGKETQYF
TRBV2	TRBJ1-1	.	.	TGTGCCAGCAACAGAATACCGACAGGTCTCACTGAAGCTTTCTTT	CASNRIPTGLTEAFF
TRBV18	TRBJ2-3	TRBD2	once	TGTGCCAGCTCACAAGCGGGAGGACGTACAGATACGCAGTATTTT	CASSQAGGRTDTQYF
TRBV4-2	TRBJ2-3	TRBD1	once	TGTGCCAGCCGAGGACAGGGTTGGGATACGCAGTATTTT	CASRGQGWDTQYF
TRBV29-1	TRBJ2-1	.	.	TGCAGCGTTGAAGATGGAGGGAGTAGGACTCAATACAATGAGCAGTTCTTC	CSVEDGGSRTQYNEQFF
TRBV28	TRBJ1-6	TRBD1	.	TGTGCCAGCAGTGCCCCTGGGGACAGAGGCTATAATTCACCCCTCCACTTT	CASSAPGDRGYNSPLHF
TRBV7-6	TRBJ2-2	.	.	TGTGCCAGCAGCTTGGATGGAGAGAACACCGGGGAGCTGTTTTTT	CASSLDGENTGELFF
TRBV5-5	TRBJ1-1	TRBD1	few	TGTGCCAGCAGCTTAACACAGGGGGTGAACACTGAAGCTTTCTTT	CASSLTQGVNTEAFF
TRBV6-1	TRBJ2-7	.	.	TGTGCCAGCAGTGAATGGGGCCCCTACGAGCAGTACTTC	CASSEWGPYEQYF
TRBV28	TRBJ2-7	.	.	TGTGCCAGCAGTTCCCCGGGTGGCTCCTACGAGCAGTACTTC	CASSSPGGSYEQYF
TRBV6-5	TRBJ2-5	.	.	TGTGCCAGGGGGGGGGCAGGGTCAAAAGAGACCCAGTACTTC	CARGGAGSKETQYF
TRBV18	TRBJ2-2	TRBD1	.	TGTGCCAGCTCCTACCTGGGACAGGGTTCCACCGGGGAGCTGTTTTTT	CASSYLGQGSTGELFF
TRBV28	TRBJ1-3	.	.	TGTGCCAGCAGTTCCCCCCCGGGGGGGAATGGAAACACCATATATTTT	CASSSPPGGNGNTIYF
TRBV7-3	TRBJ2-2	.	.	TGTGCCAGCAGCTTTCTGTCCGGGAGGAACACCGGGGAGCTGTTTTTT	CASSFLSGRNTGELFF
TRBV28	TRBJ2-3	.	.	TGTGCCAGCAGTCTTAACAAAGATACGCAGTATTTT	CASSLNKDTQYF
TRBV18	TRBJ2-7	TRBD1	.	TGTGCCAGCTCACCGGGACAGGAGAGCTACGAGCAGTACTTC	CASSPGQESYEQYF
TRBV30	TRBJ1-2	.	.	TGTGCCTGGACCTCGGACAGAGCTAACTATGGCTACACCTTC	CAWTSDRANYGYTF